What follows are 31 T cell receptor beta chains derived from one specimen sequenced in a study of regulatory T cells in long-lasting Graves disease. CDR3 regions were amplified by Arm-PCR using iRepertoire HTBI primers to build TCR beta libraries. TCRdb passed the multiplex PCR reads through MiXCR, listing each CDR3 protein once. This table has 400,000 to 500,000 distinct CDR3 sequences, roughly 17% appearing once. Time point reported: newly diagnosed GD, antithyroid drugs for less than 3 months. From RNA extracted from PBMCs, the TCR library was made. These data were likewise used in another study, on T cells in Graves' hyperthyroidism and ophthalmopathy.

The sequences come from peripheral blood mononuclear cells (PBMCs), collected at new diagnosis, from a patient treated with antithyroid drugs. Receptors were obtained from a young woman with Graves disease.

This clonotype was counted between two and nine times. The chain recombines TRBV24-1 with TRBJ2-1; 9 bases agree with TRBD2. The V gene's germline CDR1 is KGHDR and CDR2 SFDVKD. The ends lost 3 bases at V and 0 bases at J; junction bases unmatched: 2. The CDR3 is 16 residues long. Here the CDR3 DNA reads TGTGCCACCAGTGATCCTAGCGGGGTCTCCTACAATGAGCAGTTCTTC. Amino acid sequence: CATSDPSGVSYNEQFF.

The CDR3 nucleotides read TGCAGTGCTCTAAGACATTACCAAGAGACCCAGTACTTC. Its protein is CSALRHYQETQYF. V and J are TRBV20-1 and TRBJ2-5; D gene ambiguous. Deletions cut 5 bases from V and 0 bases from J, with 10 bases between. The CDR3 is 13 residues long. Germline V lookup: CDR1 DFQATT, CDR2 SNEGSKA (reference sequence).

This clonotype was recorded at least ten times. The CDR3 sequence: CASSFFTGSSYEQYF. The CDR3 coding sequence is TGTGCCAGCAGCTTTTTCACGGGGAGCTCCTACGAGCAGTACTTC. V usage is TRBV27 and J usage is TRBJ2-7; D may be TRBD2 (5 bases). Germline CDR1 MNHEY, CDR2 SMNVEV (reference sequence). The CDR3 is made up of 15 amino acids. V lost 6 bases and J lost 0, with 15 bases in between.

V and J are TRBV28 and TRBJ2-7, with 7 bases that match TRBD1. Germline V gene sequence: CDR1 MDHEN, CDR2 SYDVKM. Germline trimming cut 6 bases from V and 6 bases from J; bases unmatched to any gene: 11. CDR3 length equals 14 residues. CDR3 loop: CASSPGQSKGEQYF. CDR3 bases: TGTGCCAGCAGCCCGGGACAGTCAAAAGGCGAGCAGTACTTC. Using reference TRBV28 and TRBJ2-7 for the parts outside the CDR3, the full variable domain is DVKVTQSSRYLVKRTGEKVFLECVQDMDHENMFWYRQDPGLGLRLIYFSYDVKMKEKGDIPEGYSVSREKKERFSLILESASTNQTSMYLCASSPGQSKGEQYFGPGTRLTVT.

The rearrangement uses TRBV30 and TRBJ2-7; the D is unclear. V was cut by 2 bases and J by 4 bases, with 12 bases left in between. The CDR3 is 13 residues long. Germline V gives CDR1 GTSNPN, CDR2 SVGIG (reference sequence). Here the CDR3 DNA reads TGTGCCTGGAGTCACATGGGCGGTTACGAGCAGTACTTC. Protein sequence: CAWSHMGGYEQYF.

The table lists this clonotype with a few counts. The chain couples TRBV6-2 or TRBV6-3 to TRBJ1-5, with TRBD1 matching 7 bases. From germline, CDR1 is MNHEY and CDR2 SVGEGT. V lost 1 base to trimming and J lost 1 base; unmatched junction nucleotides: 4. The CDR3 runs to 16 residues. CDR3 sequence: CASSYLTGLSNQPQHF. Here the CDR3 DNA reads TGTGCCAGCAGTTACTTGACAGGGTTGAGCAATCAGCCCCAGCATTTT.

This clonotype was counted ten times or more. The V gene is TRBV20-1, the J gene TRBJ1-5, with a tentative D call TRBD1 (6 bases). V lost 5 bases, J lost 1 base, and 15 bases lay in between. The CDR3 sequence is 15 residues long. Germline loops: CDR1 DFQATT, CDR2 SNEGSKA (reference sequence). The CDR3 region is CSAGGGGPSNQPQHF. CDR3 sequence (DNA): TGCAGTGCTGGAGGGGGGGGACCAAGCAATCAGCCCCAGCATTTT.

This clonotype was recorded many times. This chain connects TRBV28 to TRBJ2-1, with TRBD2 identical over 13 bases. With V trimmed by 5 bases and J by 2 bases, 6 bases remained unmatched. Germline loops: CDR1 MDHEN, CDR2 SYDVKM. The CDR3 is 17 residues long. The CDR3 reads CASSPTSGRATYNEQFF. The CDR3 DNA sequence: TGTGCCAGCAGTCCTACTAGCGGGAGGGCCACCTACAATGAGCAGTTCTTC.

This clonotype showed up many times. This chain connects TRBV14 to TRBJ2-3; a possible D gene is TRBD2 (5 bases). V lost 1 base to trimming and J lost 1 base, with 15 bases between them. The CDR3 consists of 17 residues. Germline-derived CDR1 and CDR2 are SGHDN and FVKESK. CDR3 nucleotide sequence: TGTGCCAGCAGCCAAGTTTCAGGAGGTGTGGGCACAGATACGCAGTATTTT. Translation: CASSQVSGGVGTDTQYF.

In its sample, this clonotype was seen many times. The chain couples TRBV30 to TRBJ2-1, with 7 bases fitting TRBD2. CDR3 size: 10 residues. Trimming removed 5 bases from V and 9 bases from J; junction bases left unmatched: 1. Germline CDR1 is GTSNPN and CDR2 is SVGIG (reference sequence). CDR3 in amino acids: CAWGGVEQFF. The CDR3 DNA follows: TGTGCCTGGGGGGGGGTTGAGCAGTTCTTC.

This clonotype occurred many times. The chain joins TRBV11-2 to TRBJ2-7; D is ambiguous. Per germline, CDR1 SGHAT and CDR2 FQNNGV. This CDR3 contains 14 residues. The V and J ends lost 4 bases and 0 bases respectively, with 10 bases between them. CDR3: CASSSTRHSYEQYF. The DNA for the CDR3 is TGTGCCAGCAGCTCCACGCGACACTCCTACGAGCAGTACTTC. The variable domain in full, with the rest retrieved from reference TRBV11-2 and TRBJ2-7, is EAGVAQSPRYKIIEKRQSVAFWCNPISGHATLYWYQQILGQGPKLLIQFQNNGVVDDSQLPKDRFSAERLKGVDSTLKIQPAKLEDSAVYLCASSSTRHSYEQYFGPGTRLTVT.

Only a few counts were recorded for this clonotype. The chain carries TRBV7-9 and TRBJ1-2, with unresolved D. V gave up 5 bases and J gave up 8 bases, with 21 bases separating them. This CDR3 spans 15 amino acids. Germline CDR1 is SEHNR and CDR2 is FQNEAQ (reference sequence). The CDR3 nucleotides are TGTGCCAGCAGCGACGTAAATAGGGTGATCGAAGGCTACACCTTC. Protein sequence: CASSDVNRVIEGYTF.

DNA for the CDR3: TGTGCCAGCAGCGGGGGGACAGGTCGTTCCACTGAAGCTTTCTTT. The encoded protein is CASSGGTGRSTEAFF. The chain couples TRBV11-2 to TRBJ1-1; 8 bases align to TRBD1. This CDR3 is 15 amino acids long. Germline loops: CDR1 SGHAT, CDR2 FQNNGV. Trimming cost V 5 bases and J 4 bases; bases outside gene matches: 9.

In DNA form, the CDR3 reads TGTGCCTGGCGGGGCGACGCGAACACTGAAGCTTTCTTT. Its translation: CAWRGDANTEAFF. This chain uses TRBV30 with TRBJ1-1; tentative D call: TRBD1 (5 bases). Germline V gene data show CDR1 as GTSNPN and CDR2 as SVGIG (reference sequence). The CDR3 length is 13 residues. Trimming cost V 5 bases and J 1 base, with 11 bases left between them.

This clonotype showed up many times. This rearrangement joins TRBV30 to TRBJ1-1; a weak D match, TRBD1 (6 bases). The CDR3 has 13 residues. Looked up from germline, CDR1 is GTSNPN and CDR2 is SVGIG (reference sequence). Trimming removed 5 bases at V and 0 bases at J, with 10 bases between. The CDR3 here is CAWDRYMNTEAFF. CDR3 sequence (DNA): TGTGCCTGGGACAGGTACATGAACACTGAAGCTTTCTTT. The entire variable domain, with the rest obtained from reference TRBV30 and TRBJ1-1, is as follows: SQTIHQWPATLVQPVGSPLSLECTVEGTSNPNLYWYRQAAGRGLQLLFYSVGIGQISSEVPQNLSASRPQDRQFILSSKKLLLSDSGFYLCAWDRYMNTEAFFGQGTRLTVV.

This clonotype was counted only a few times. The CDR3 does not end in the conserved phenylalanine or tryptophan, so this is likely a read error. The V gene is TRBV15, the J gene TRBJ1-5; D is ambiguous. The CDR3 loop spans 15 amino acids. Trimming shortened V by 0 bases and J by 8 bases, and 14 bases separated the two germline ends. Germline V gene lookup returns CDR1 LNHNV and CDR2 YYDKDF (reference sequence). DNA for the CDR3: TGTGCCACCAGCAGAGATAGTCGGATTAGGGAGCCCCAGCATCTT. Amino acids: CATSRDSRIREPQHL.

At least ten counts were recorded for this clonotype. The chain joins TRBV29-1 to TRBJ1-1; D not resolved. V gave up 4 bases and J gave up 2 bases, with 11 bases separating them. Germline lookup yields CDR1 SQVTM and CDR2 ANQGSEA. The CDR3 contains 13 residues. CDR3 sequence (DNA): TGCAGCGTTGTGGTGGGCAGTAACACTGAAGCTTTCTTT. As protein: CSVVVGSNTEAFF.

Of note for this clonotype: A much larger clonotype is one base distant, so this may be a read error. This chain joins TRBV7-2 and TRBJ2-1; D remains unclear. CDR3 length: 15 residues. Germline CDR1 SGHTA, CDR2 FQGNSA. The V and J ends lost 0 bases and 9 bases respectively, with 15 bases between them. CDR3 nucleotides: TGTGCCAGCAGCTTAGCTCTTTCGCCCGGCAGTGAGCAGTTCTTC. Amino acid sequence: CASSLALSPGSEQFF.

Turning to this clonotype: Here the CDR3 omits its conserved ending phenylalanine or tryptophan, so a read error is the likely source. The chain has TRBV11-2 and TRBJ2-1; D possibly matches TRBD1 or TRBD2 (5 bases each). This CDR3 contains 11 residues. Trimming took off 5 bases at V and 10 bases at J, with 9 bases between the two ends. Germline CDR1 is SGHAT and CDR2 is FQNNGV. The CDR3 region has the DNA TGTGCCAGCAGCCCGGGACGGGAGCAGTTCCTC. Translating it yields CASSPGREQFL.

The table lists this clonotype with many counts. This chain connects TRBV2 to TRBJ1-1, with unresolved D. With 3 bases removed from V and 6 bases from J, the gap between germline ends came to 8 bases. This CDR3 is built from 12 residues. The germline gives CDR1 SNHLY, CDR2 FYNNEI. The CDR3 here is CASSDVGPEAFF. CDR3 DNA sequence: TGTGCCAGCAGTGATGTCGGACCTGAAGCTTTCTTT.

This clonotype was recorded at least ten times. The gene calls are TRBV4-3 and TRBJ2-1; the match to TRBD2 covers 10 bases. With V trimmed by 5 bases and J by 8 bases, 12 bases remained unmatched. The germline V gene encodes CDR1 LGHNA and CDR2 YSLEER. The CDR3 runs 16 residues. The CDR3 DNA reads TGCGCCAGCAGCAAATCAGCGCTAGCGGGAGTCGATGAGCAGTTCTTC. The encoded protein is CASSKSALAGVDEQFF.

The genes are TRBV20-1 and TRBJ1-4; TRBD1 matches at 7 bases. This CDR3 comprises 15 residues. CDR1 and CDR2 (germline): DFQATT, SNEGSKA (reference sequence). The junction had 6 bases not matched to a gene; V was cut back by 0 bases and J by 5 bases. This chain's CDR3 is CSARETGMQNEKLFF. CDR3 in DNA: TGCAGTGCTAGAGAGACAGGGATGCAAAATGAAAAACTGTTTTTT.

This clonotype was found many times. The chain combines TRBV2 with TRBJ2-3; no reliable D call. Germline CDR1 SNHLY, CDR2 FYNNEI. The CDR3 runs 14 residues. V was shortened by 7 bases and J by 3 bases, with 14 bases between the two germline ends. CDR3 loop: CASNLLGRTDTQYF. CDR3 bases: TGTGCCAGCAACCTCCTTGGAAGGACAGATACGCAGTATTTT.

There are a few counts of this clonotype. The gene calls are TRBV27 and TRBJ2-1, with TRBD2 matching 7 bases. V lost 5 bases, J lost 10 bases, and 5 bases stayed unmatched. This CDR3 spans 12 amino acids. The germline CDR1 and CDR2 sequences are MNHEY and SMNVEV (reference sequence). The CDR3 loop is CASSSLAEEQFF. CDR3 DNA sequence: TGTGCCAGCAGTAGCCTAGCGGAGGAGCAGTTCTTC.

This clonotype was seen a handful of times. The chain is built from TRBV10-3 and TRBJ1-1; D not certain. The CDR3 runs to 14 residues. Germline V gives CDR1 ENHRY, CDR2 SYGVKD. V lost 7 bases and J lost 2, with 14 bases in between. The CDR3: CAITADPANTEAFF. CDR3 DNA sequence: TGTGCCATCACTGCGGACCCCGCTAACACTGAAGCTTTCTTT.

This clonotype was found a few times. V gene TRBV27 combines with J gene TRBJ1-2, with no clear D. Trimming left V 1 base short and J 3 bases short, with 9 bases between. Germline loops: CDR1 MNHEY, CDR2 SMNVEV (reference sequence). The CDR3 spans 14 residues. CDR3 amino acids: CASSLYLGHYGYTF. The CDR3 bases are TGTGCCAGCAGTTTATACTTGGGCCACTATGGCTACACCTTC.

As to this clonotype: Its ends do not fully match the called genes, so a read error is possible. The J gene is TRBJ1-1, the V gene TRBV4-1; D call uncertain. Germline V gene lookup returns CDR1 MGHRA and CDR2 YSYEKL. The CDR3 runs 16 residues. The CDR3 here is CASSQDDVFMNTGAFF. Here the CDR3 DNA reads TGCGCCAGCAGCCAAGATGATGTATTCATGAACACTGGAGCTTTCTTT.

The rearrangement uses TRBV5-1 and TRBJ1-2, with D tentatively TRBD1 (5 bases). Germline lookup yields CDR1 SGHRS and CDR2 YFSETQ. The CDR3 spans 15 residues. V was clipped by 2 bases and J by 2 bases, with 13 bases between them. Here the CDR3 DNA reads TGCGCCAGCAGCTTCTCCCCGGGACTAAACTATGGCTACACCTTC. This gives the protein CASSFSPGLNYGYTF.

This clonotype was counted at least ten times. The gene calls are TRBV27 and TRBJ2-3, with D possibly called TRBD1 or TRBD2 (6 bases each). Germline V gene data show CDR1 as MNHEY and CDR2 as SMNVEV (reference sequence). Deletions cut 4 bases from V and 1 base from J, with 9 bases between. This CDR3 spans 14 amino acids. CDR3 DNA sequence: TGTGCCAGCAGTTATGGGGGGCGCACAGATACGCAGTATTTT. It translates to CASSYGGRTDTQYF.

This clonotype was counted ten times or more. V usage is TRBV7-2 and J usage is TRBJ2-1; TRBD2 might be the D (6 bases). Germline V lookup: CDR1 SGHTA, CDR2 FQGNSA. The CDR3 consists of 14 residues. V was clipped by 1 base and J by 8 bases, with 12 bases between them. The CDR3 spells CASSLGGIVDEQFF. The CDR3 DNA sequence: TGTGCCAGCAGCTTAGGCGGGATCGTCGATGAGCAGTTCTTC.

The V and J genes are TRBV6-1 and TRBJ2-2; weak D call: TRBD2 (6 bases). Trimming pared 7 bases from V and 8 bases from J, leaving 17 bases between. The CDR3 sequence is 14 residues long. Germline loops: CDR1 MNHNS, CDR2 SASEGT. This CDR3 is CASTLRDVRGELFF. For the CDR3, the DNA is TGTGCCAGCACTCTGCGGGATGTGAGGGGGGAGCTGTTTTTT.